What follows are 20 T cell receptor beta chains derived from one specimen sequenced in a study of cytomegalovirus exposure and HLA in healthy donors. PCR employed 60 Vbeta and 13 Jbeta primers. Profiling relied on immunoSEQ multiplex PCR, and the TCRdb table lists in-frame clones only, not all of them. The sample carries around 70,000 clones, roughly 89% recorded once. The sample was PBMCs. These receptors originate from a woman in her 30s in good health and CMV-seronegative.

CDR3 in DNA: TGTGCCAGCAGATACCAGGGGAACGAAGGAACTGAAGCTTTCTTT. Translating gives CASRYQGNEGTEAFF. The V gene is TRBV7-9, the J gene TRBJ1-1; possibly TRBD1 for D (6 bases). The CDR3 is made up of 15 amino acids. Germline CDR1 and CDR2: SEHNR and FQNEAQ (reference sequence). Trimming took 6 bases from V and 5 from J, leaving 19 bases between them.

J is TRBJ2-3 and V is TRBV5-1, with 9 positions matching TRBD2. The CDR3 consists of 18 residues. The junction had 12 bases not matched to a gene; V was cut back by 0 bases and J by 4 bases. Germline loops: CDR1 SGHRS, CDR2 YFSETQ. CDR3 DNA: TGCGCCAGCAGCTTGGCCGGGCTAGCGGGAACGGAGGCAGATACGCAGTATTTT. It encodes CASSLAGLAGTEADTQYF.

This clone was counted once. The CDR3 protein is CASRRIQTGYSPLHF. Here the CDR3 DNA reads TGTGCCAGCAGGCGAATCCAGACAGGGTATTCACCCCTCCACTTT. This sequence joins TRBV2 and TRBJ1-6, with 7 bases aligning to TRBD1. Germline CDR1 reads SNHLY; CDR2 reads FYNNEI. After removal of 6 bases from V and 8 bases from J, the junction contained 10 bases not matched to a gene. The CDR3 has 15 residues. The full variable domain, with the rest looked up from reference TRBV2 and TRBJ1-6, is EPEVTQTPSHQVTQMGQEVILRCVPISNHLYFYWYRQILGQKVEFLVSFYNNEISEKSEIFDDQFSVERPDGSNFTLKIRSTKLEDSAMYFCASRRIQTGYSPLHFGNGTRLTVT.

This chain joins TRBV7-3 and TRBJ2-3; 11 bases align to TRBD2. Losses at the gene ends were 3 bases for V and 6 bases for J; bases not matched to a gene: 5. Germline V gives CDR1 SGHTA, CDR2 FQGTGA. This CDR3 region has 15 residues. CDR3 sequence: CASSFGLAGLDTQYF. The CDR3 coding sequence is TGTGCCAGCAGCTTTGGACTAGCGGGTCTGGATACGCAGTATTTT.

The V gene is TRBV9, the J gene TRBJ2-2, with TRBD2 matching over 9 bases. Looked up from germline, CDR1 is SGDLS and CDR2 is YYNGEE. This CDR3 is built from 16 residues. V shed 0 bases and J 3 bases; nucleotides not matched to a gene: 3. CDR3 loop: CASSVGAGGDTGELFF. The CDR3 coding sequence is TGTGCCAGCAGCGTAGGAGCGGGAGGTGACACCGGGGAGCTGTTTTTT.

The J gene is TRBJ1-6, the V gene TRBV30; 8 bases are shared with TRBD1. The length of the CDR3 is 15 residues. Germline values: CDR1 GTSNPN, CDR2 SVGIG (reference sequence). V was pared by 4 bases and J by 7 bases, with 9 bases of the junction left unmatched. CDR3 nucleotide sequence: TGTGCCTGGAAACTTCAGGGGGCGGGCAATTCACCCCTCCACTTT. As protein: CAWKLQGAGNSPLHF.

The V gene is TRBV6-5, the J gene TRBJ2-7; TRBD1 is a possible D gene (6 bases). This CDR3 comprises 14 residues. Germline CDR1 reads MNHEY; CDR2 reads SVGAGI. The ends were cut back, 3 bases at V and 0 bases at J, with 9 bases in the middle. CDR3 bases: TGTGCCAGCAGTTATGACAGGACCTCCTACGAGCAGTACTTC. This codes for CASSYDRTSYEQYF.

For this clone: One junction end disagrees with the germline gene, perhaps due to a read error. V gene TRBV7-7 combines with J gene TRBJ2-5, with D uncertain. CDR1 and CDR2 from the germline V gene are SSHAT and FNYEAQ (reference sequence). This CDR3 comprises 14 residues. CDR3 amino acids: CASSLDSLSETQYF. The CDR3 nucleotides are TGTGCTAGCAGCTTAGACTCCCTCTCGGAGACCCAGTACTTC.

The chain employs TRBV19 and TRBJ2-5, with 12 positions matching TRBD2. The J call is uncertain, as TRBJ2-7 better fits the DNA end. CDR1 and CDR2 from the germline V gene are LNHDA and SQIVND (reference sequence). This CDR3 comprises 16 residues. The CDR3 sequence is CASSWGRLAGVHEQYF. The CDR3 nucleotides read TGTGCCAGTAGTTGGGGACGACTAGCGGGAGTCCACGAGCAGTACTTC.

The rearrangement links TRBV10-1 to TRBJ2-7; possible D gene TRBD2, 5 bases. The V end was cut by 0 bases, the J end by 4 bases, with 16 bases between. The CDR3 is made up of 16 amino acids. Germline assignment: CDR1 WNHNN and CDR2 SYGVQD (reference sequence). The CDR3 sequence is CASSESRAPSFYEQYF. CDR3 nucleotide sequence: TGCGCCAGCAGTGAGTCGAGGGCCCCTAGTTTTTACGAGCAGTACTTC.

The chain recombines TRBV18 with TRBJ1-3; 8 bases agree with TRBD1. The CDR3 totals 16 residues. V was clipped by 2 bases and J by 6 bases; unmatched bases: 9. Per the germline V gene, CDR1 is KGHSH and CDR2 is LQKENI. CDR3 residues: CASSPSLDRVENTIYF. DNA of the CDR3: TGTGCCAGCTCACCATCATTGGACAGGGTGGAAAACACCATATATTTT. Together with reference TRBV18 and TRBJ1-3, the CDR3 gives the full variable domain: NAGVMQNPRHLVRRRGQEARLRCSPMKGHSHVYWYRQLPEEGLKFMVYLQKENIIDESGMPKERFSAEFPKEGPSILRIQQVVRGDSAAYFCASSPSLDRVENTIYFGEGSWLTVV.

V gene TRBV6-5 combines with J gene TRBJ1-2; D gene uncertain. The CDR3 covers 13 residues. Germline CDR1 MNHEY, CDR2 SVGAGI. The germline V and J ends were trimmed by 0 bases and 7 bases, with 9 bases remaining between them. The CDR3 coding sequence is TGTGCCAGCAGTTACTCCCCAGGATGTGGCTACACCTTC. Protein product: CASSYSPGCGYTF.

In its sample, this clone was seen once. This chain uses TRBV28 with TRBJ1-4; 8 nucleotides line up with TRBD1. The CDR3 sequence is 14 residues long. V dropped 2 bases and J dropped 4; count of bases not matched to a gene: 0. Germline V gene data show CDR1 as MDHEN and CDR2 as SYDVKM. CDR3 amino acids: CASSLTGGNEKLFF. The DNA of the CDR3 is TGTGCCAGCAGTTTAACAGGGGGTAATGAAAAACTGTTTTTT.

CDR3 bases: TGTGCCAGTGGGCCTCGACAGGGGGCCACAGATACGCAGTATTTT. Residues: CASGPRQGATDTQYF. This rearrangement joins TRBV19 to TRBJ2-3; 10 bases align to TRBD1. This CDR3 has 15 amino acids. CDR1 LNHDA and CDR2 SQIVND come from the germline V gene (reference sequence). V lost 8 bases to trimming and J lost 2 bases; unmatched junction nucleotides: 7.

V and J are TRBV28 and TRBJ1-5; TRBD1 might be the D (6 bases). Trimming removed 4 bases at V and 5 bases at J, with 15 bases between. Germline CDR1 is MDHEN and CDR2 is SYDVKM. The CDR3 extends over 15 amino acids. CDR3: CASSSLGGRYQPQHF. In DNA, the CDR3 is TGTGCCAGCAGTTCCCTGGGGGGGCGTTATCAGCCCCAGCATTTT. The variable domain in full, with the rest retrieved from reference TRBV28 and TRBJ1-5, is DVKVTQSSRYLVKRTGEKVFLECVQDMDHENMFWYRQDPGLGLRLIYFSYDVKMKEKGDIPEGYSVSREKKERFSLILESASTNQTSMYLCASSSLGGRYQPQHFGDGTRLSIL.

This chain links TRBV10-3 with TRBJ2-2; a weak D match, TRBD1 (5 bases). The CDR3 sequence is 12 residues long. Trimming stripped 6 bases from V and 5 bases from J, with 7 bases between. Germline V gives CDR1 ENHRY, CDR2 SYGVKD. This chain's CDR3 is CAISRDTGELFF. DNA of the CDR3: TGTGCCATCAGCAGGGATACCGGGGAGCTGTTTTTT.

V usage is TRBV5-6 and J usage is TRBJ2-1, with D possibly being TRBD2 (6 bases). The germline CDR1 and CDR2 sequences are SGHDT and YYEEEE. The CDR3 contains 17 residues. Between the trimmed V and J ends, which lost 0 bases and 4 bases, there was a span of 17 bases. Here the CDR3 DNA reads TGTGCCAGCAGCTTGGCTCCAGCGGGCCAGAATTACAATGAGCAGTTCTTC. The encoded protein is CASSLAPAGQNYNEQFF.

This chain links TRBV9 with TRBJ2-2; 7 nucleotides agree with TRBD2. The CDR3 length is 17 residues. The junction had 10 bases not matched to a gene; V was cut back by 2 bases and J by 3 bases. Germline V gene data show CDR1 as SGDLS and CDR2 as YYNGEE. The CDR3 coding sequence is TGTGCCAGCAGCGTTCCCATAGATCGGGAGGACACCGGGGAGCTGTTTTTT. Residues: CASSVPIDREDTGELFF.

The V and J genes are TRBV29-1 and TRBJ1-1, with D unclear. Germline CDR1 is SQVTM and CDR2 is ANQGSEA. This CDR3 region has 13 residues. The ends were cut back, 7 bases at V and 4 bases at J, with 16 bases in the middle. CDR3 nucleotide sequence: TGCAGCGCCCGGGGAACTCTGAGCACTGAAGCTTTCTTT. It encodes CSARGTLSTEAFF. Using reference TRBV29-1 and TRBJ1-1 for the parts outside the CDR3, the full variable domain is SAVISQKPSRDICQRGTSLTIQCQVDSQVTMMFWYRQQPGQSLTLIATANQGSEATYESGFVIDKFPISRPNLTFSTLTVSNMSPEDSSIYLCSARGTLSTEAFFGQGTRLTVV.

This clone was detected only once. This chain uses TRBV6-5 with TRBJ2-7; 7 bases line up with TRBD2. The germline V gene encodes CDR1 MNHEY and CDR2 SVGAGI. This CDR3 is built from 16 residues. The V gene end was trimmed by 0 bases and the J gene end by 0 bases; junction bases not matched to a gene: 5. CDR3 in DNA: TGTGCCAGCAGTTACTCGGGGGGGGGTAGCTCCTACGAGCAGTACTTC. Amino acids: CASSYSGGGSSYEQYF.